Following are 30 T cell receptor beta chains from one sample sequenced in a study of PD-1 blockade in mismatch repair-deficient tumors. Sequencing used immunoSEQ multiplex PCR; TCRdb keeps in-frame clones, though not all of them. The sample comprises 30,000 to 40,000 clones, roughly 84% of which are singletons, and approximately 3.9% rests with the top ten. The specimen was peripheral blood, collected about 81 weeks after starting pembrolizumab. These receptors came from an adult with mismatch repair-deficient cancer.

The rearrangement joins TRBV11-3 to TRBJ2-2; D not certain. Deletions cut 1 base from V and 4 bases from J, with 4 bases between. Per the germline V gene, CDR1 is SGHNT and CDR2 is YENEEA. The CDR3 runs 13 residues. For the CDR3, the DNA is TGTGCCAGCAGCTTAGGGGGCACCGGGGAGCTGTTTTTT. Encoded protein: CASSLGGTGELFF.

V usage is TRBV27 and J usage is TRBJ2-5; D may be TRBD2 (6 bases). Germline lookup yields CDR1 MNHEY and CDR2 SMNVEV (reference sequence). V lost 0 bases and J 7 bases, leaving 9 bases between the germline ends. The CDR3 totals 13 residues. Here the CDR3 DNA reads TGTGCCAGCAGTTTATCGGGGGGAGGGACCCAGTACTTC. Translated, it gives CASSLSGGGTQYF.

The rearrangement links TRBV27 to TRBJ2-1, with D possibly TRBD2 on 5 matching bases. V shed 8 bases and J shed 6 bases, with 11 bases lying between them. The germline V gene encodes CDR1 MNHEY and CDR2 SMNVEV (reference sequence). The CDR3 contains 12 residues. The CDR3 sequence is CASYGLVNEQFF. CDR3 sequence (DNA): TGTGCCAGCTACGGACTCGTCAATGAGCAGTTCTTC.

The chain uses TRBV28 and TRBJ2-6; weak D call: TRBD2 (6 bases). The germline V and J ends were trimmed by 6 bases and 2 bases, with 11 bases remaining between them. Germline lookup yields CDR1 MDHEN and CDR2 SYDVKM. This CDR3 has 15 residues. As DNA, the CDR3 is TGTGCCAGCAGGGGGGGAGGTACTGGGGCCAACGTCCTGACTTTC. Its translation is CASRGGGTGANVLTF.

This chain joins TRBV11-3 and TRBJ2-6; D call uncertain. The V gene lost 3 bases and the J gene lost 2 bases, with 11 bases spanning the gap. Per germline, CDR1 SGHNT and CDR2 YENEEA. The CDR3 has 16 amino acids. The CDR3 sequence is CASSLYGAAGANVLTF. In nucleotides, the CDR3 is TGTGCCAGCAGCTTGTACGGAGCTGCTGGGGCCAACGTCCTGACTTTC.

Points on this clone: Other DNA sequences in this sample translate to the same CDR3. The chain carries TRBV19 and TRBJ2-5, with 7 bases fitting TRBD2. CDR3 length: 14 amino acids. Trimming at V came to 4 bases and at J to 3 bases, leaving 5 bases not matched to a gene. Germline V gene lookup returns CDR1 LNHDA and CDR2 SQIVND (reference sequence). CDR3 sequence reads: CASSNGGSEETQYF. The CDR3 DNA sequence: TGTGCCAGTAGTAATGGCGGGAGCGAAGAGACCCAGTACTTC.

This clone was counted only a few times. The chain couples TRBV7-9 to TRBJ2-7; 8 bases agree with TRBD2. Germline V gene lookup returns CDR1 SEHNR and CDR2 FQNEAQ (reference sequence). Unmatched junction bases numbered 11, after V lost 5 bases and J lost 5 bases. This CDR3 region has 15 residues. CDR3 in DNA: TGTGCCAGCAGCATTGGGAGCGGGAGTATCGACGAGCAGTACTTC. It translates to CASSIGSGSIDEQYF.

The chain joins TRBV4-2 to TRBJ2-2; D gene uncertain. V was cut by 8 bases and J by 0 bases, with 7 bases left in between. Per the germline V gene, CDR1 is LGHNA and CDR2 is YNFKEQ. The CDR3 spans 13 residues. In nucleotides, the CDR3 is TGTGCCAGCGGATACGCGAACACCGGGGAGCTGTTTTTT. This sequence encodes CASGYANTGELFF.

This chain connects TRBV6-5 to TRBJ2-7; the D is unclear. Per the germline V gene, CDR1 is MNHEY and CDR2 is SVGAGI. V dropped 10 bases and J dropped 2 bases, with 3 bases sitting between them. This CDR3 contains 9 residues. CDR3 in DNA: TGTGCCACACCCTACGAGCAGTACTTC. It specifies CATPYEQYF.

DNA of the CDR3: TGTGCCAGCAGGGGACAGAGCCCGAACACCGGGGAGCTGTTTTTT. It encodes CASRGQSPNTGELFF. The chain links TRBV2 to TRBJ2-2; the match to TRBD1 covers 7 bases. The CDR3 runs 15 residues. Trimming at V came to 6 bases and at J to 0 bases, leaving 4 bases not matched to a gene. Germline loops: CDR1 SNHLY, CDR2 FYNNEI.

The gene calls are TRBV19 and TRBJ1-4; maybe TRBD1 (6 bases). This CDR3 has 14 residues. The V end lost 4 bases, the J end lost 1 base, and 7 bases lay between the germline ends. Germline V gives CDR1 LNHDA, CDR2 SQIVND (reference sequence). CDR3 in amino acids: CASSRTVTNEKLFF. The CDR3 DNA is TGTGCCAGTAGTAGGACAGTAACTAATGAAAAACTGTTTTTT.

The chain employs TRBV29-1 and TRBJ2-7, with D possibly TRBD1 on 5 matching bases. This CDR3 has 13 residues. V gave up 5 bases and J gave up 2 bases, with 13 bases separating them. The germline CDR1 and CDR2 sequences are SQVTM and ANQGSEA. The CDR3 here is CSVTRVSTYEQYF. In DNA, the CDR3 is TGCAGCGTTACCAGGGTTTCGACCTACGAGCAGTACTTC.

The chain recombines TRBV12-5 with TRBJ2-5, with 10 positions matching TRBD2. The CDR3 has 17 amino acids. Trimming removed 0 bases from V and 4 bases from J; junction bases left unmatched: 8. Germline CDR1 is LGHNT and CDR2 is FRNRAP. This CDR3 is CASGLVGLAGVRETQYF. As DNA, the CDR3 is TGTGCTAGTGGTTTGGTAGGGCTAGCGGGAGTAAGAGAGACCCAGTACTTC.

Only a few counts were recorded for this clone. Other DNA sequences in this specimen translate into the identical CDR3. The chain recombines TRBV13 with TRBJ1-1; no reliable D call. Germline values: CDR1 PRHDT, CDR2 FYEKMQ (reference sequence). The CDR3 loop spans 13 amino acids. V shed 4 bases and J shed 5 bases, with 11 bases lying between them. The CDR3 DNA follows: TGTGCCAGCAGCTCGTACCGGGGAACTGAAGCTTTCTTT. This translates into CASSSYRGTEAFF.

The V and J genes are TRBV7-9 and TRBJ1-1; D may be TRBD1 (5 bases). The CDR3 totals 14 residues. Germline CDR1 and CDR2: SEHNR and FQNEAQ (reference sequence). V lost 2 bases to trimming and J lost 3 bases, with 10 bases between them. CDR3 residues: CASSLPPGDTEAFF. The CDR3 DNA is TGTGCCAGCAGCTTACCTCCGGGGGACACTGAAGCTTTCTTT.

The chain couples TRBV19 to TRBJ2-7; 8 bases are shared with TRBD1. CDR1 and CDR2 from the germline V gene are LNHDA and SQIVND (reference sequence). The CDR3 has 14 amino acids. V was pared by 7 bases and J by 2 bases, with 7 bases of the junction left unmatched. The CDR3 coding sequence is TGTGCCAGTAACAGGGGGGCAGGGCCCTACGAGCAGTACTTC. As protein: CASNRGAGPYEQYF.

The J gene is TRBJ1-1, the V gene TRBV2; D is ambiguous. This CDR3 region has 11 residues. Germline CDR1 and CDR2: SNHLY and FYNNEI. V was shortened by 0 bases and J by 7 bases, with 3 bases between the two germline ends. The CDR3 protein is CASSEAVEAFF. The CDR3 DNA follows: TGTGCCAGCAGTGAAGCAGTTGAAGCTTTCTTT. Together with reference TRBV2 and TRBJ1-1, the CDR3 gives the full variable domain: EPEVTQTPSHQVTQMGQEVILRCVPISNHLYFYWYRQILGQKVEFLVSFYNNEISEKSEIFDDQFSVERPDGSNFTLKIRSTKLEDSAMYFCASSEAVEAFFGQGTRLTVV.

This clone is a singleton in its sample. The rearrangement links TRBV6-7 to TRBJ1-4, with D unclear. TRBV6-7 is flagged as an ORF with uncertain function. The V end was cut by 0 bases, the J end by 8 bases, with 10 bases between. This CDR3 is 14 amino acids long. CDR3 DNA sequence: TGTGCCAGCAGTTACTCTCACCTGGTGGAAAAACTGTTTTTT. It translates to CASSYSHLVEKLFF.

The rearrangement joins TRBV30 to TRBJ1-5; D ambiguous. Between the trimmed V and J ends, which lost 1 base and 4 bases, there was a span of 14 bases. This CDR3 has 15 amino acids. The germline gives CDR1 GTSNPN, CDR2 SVGIG (reference sequence). CDR3 DNA: TGTGCCTGGAGTGGAGGGTCGGGTGTAAATCAGCCCCAGCATTTT. This translates into CAWSGGSGVNQPQHF.

In nucleotides, the CDR3 is TGTGCCAGCAGCGTAGGGACTAGCGGGAGGCGGGGCACCGGGGAGCTGTTTTTT. This sequence encodes CASSVGTSGRRGTGELFF. The chain carries TRBV9 and TRBJ2-2, with TRBD2 matching over 14 bases. Germline lookup yields CDR1 SGDLS and CDR2 YYNGEE. V trimming: 0 bases; J trimming: 4 bases; junction bases outside the gene matches: 5. This CDR3 is built from 18 residues. Using reference TRBV9 and TRBJ2-2 for the parts outside the CDR3, the full variable domain is DSGVTQTPKHLITATGQRVTLRCSPRSGDLSVYWYQQSLDQGLQFLIQYYNGEERAKGNILERFSAQQFPDLHSELNLSSLELGDSALYFCASSVGTSGRRGTGELFFGEGSRLTVL.

CDR3 nucleotide sequence: TGTGCCAGCAGCCAGACAGGGGCCTATCAGCCCCAGCATTTT. This sequence encodes CASSQTGAYQPQHF. This chain connects TRBV2 to TRBJ1-5, with TRBD1 matching over 8 bases. The V and J ends lost 6 bases and 5 bases, in that order; junction bases with no gene match: 6. Looked up from germline, CDR1 is SNHLY and CDR2 is FYNNEI. The CDR3 covers 14 residues.

This sequence joins TRBV5-1 and TRBJ1-1; D might be TRBD1 (5 bases). This CDR3 region has 15 residues. The V end lost 0 bases, the J end lost 3 bases, and 12 bases lay between the germline ends. Germline V CDR1 and CDR2: SGHRS, YFSETQ. The CDR3 DNA reads as TGCGCCAGCAGCTTGGGAACCGGGACCGACACTGAAGCTTTCTTT. Amino acid sequence: CASSLGTGTDTEAFF.

This chain joins TRBV6-1 and TRBJ2-7; D may be TRBD2 (6 bases). The CDR3 contains 15 residues. The germline V gene encodes CDR1 MNHNS and CDR2 SASEGT. Trimming took 1 base from V and 2 from J, leaving 12 bases between them. CDR3: CASSEGWRGAYEQYF. The CDR3 DNA reads as TGTGCCAGCAGTGAAGGTTGGCGGGGAGCCTACGAGCAGTACTTC.

V gene TRBV7-2 combines with J gene TRBJ2-7, with 8 nucleotides matching TRBD2. V lost 5 bases, J lost 3 bases, and 12 bases stayed unmatched. Germline loops: CDR1 SGHTA, CDR2 FQGNSA. The length of the CDR3 is 16 residues. CDR3 nucleotides: TGTGCCAGCAGCCGAAGAGCGGGAGCGGTCCACTACGAGCAGTACTTC. Protein sequence: CASSRRAGAVHYEQYF.

Comment on this clone: The junction shows a germline mismatch at one end, possibly a read error. The genes are TRBV7-7 and TRBJ2-2; 9 positions agree with TRBD2. Germline values: CDR1 SSHAT, CDR2 FNYEAQ (reference sequence). CDR3 length equals 16 residues. CDR3 in amino acids: CASSYALAGYTGELFF. The CDR3 DNA reads as TGTGCTAGCAGTTACGCCCTAGCGGGGTACACCGGGGAGCTGTTTTTT.

In this sample, this clone turned up a few times. CDR3 sequence reads: CASSQLSWGLNQPQHF. The CDR3 DNA is TGTGCCAGCAGCCAATTATCGTGGGGCCTTAATCAGCCCCAGCATTTT. The chain uses TRBV16 and TRBJ1-5; weak D call: TRBD1 (5 bases). The CDR3 has 16 residues. V was pared by 1 base and J by 4 bases, with 14 bases between. Germline V gives CDR1 KGHSY, CDR2 FQNENV.

The chain uses TRBV5-1 and TRBJ2-7; the D is unclear. Looked up from germline, CDR1 is SGHRS and CDR2 is YFSETQ. The CDR3 is 14 amino acids. V was trimmed by 0 bases and J by 0 bases, leaving 7 bases between them. The CDR3: CASSLGGVSYEQYF. In nucleotides, the CDR3 is TGCGCCAGCAGCTTGGGTGGCGTCTCCTACGAGCAGTACTTC.

The chain employs TRBV11-3 and TRBJ1-1, with D maybe TRBD1 (5 bases). Trimming stripped 5 bases from V and 3 bases from J, with 10 bases between. CDR3 size: 13 residues. Germline CDR1 is SGHNT and CDR2 is YENEEA. Here the CDR3 DNA reads TGTGCCAGCAGCCGGGACGGGGACACTGAAGCTTTCTTT. Translation gives CASSRDGDTEAFF.

V gene TRBV2 combines with J gene TRBJ2-2; TRBD2 matches 12 bases. The germline V gene encodes CDR1 SNHLY and CDR2 FYNNEI. Trimming took 4 bases from V and 3 from J; bases not matched to a gene: 3. This CDR3 contains 16 residues. DNA for the CDR3: TGTGCCAGCAGTGCGACTAGCGGGAGTTACACCGGGGAGCTGTTTTTT. It codes for CASSATSGSYTGELFF.

The chain joins TRBV25-1 to TRBJ1-5; TRBD1 might be the D (5 bases). Deletions cut 2 bases from V and 4 bases from J, with 12 bases between. The CDR3 runs 15 residues. Looked up from germline, CDR1 is MGHDK and CDR2 is SYGVNS. In DNA, the CDR3 is TGTGCCAGCAGTGAAAGCGGGGGATCTAATCAGCCCCAGCATTTT. It yields the protein CASSESGGSNQPQHF.